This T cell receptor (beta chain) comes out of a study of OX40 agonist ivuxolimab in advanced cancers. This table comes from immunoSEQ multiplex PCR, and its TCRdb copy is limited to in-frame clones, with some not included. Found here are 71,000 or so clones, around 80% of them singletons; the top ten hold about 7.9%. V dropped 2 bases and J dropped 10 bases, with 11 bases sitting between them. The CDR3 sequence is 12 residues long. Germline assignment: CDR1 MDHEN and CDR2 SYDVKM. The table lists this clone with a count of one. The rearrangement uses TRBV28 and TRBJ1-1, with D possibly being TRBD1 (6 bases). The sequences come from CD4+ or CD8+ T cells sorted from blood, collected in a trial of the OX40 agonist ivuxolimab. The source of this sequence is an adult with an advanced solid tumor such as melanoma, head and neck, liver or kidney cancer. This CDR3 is CASSLGQGRAFF. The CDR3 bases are TGTGCCAGCAGTTTAGGGCAGGGGAGAGCTTTCTTT.